This TCR beta chain was recorded in a study of cytomegalovirus exposure and HLA in healthy donors. Across the whole study: Unique TCR beta sequences numbering 95 million to 130 million came from 150 million to 200 million T cells in an earlier analysis. Researchers found that more than 70% of over 350 genotyped donors fell within the Caucasian-associated ancestry cluster. The study's findings and limits: The authors listed around 150 TCR beta chains as cytomegalovirus-associated.

Of note for this clone: Its specificity is unknown.

With V trimmed by 1 base and J by 4 bases, 6 bases remained unmatched. CDR3 length: 16 residues. CDR1 and CDR2 (germline): LNHDA, SQIVND (reference sequence). 60 Vbeta and 13 Jbeta primers were used in PCR. Per the original data handling: Later reanalysis found around 74 million unique TCR beta chains, some 10 million of them shared. The repertoire was sequenced with immunoSEQ multiplex PCR; TCRdb's copy has only in-frame clones and lacks some. V, J and clone size are those of that table, while D and trimming were read from the DNA. The sample carries over 100,000 clones, 87% recorded once. The gene calls are TRBV19 and TRBJ1-3; 8 bases are a match to TRBD1. This receptor was taken from a woman aged 25 to 39 in good health and CMV-seronegative. Specimen: PBMCs. CDR3 amino acids: CASSIGAGGFGNTIYF. The CDR3 DNA reads TGTGCCAGTAGTATAGGTGCAGGGGGCTTCGGAAACACCATATATTTT. Variable domain in full (rest from reference TRBV19 and TRBJ1-3): DGGITQSPKYLFRKEGQNVTLSCEQNLNHDAMYWYRQDPGQGLRLIYYSQIVNDFQKGDIAEGYSVSREKKESFPLTVTSAQKNPTAFYLCASSIGAGGFGNTIYFGEGSWLTVV.